This T cell receptor beta chain was captured in a study of shared clonotypes between healthy human individuals. Germline V CDR1 and CDR2: KGHSH, LQKENI. Trimming pared 5 bases from V and 3 bases from J, leaving 14 bases between. There are 14 residues in the CDR3. Measured with immunoSEQ multiplex PCR; TCRdb has only the in-frame clones, and not every one. The profile covers about 2 million clones, with over 85% appearing a single time and 0.85% to 1.2% taken by the ten largest. Selected positively for CCR7 and CD45RO-negative, naive CD8 cells excluded terminally differentiated effector memory CD45RA+ cells.

Sequenced: naive CD8+ T cells sorted from blood. The TCR originated in a man aged 18 to 29 in good health. The rearrangement joins TRBV18 to TRBJ2-7; D is undetermined. The CDR3 here is CASSNLGLLYEQYF. The CDR3 DNA follows: TGTGCCAGCTCAAATTTGGGTCTCCTCTACGAGCAGTACTTC.